A selection of T cell receptor beta chains follows, all from one sample in a study of blood T cell repertoires in COVID-19. Only in-frame clones appear in the TCRdb table, and some are missing; sequencing was by immunoSEQ multiplex PCR. The sample lists 150,000 to 200,000 clones, 92% occurring once. Sequencing input: peripheral blood. These receptors all come from a man younger than 45 with COVID-19, enrolled during active disease. The CDR3 runs from the conserved cysteine through the conserved F or W. D genes are given only for firm matches. Some rows mark clone size as missing; the rest say once, few, many or name a class of expanded clone.

TRBJ1-6 few . TRBV19 TGTGCCAGTAAGAGAGGAAACGGCTCACCCCTCCACTTT CASKRGNGSPLHF
TRBJ1-4 . . TRBV6-5 TGTGCCAGCAGCCGTGGGGGGGCAACTAATGAAAAACTGTTTTTT CASSRGGATNEKLFF
TRBJ2-1 . . TRBV20-1 TGCAGTGCTAGCCCAGCGAGGGAGCAGTTCTTC CSASPAREQFF
TRBJ1-3 . TRBD1 TRBV11-3 TGTGCCAGCAGCTCCGGGACAGGGGAGAACACCATATATTTT CASSSGTGENTIYF
TRBJ2-5 . . TRBV28 TGTGCCAGCAGCCTGGTAGGGGGACAAGAGACCCAGTACTTC CASSLVGGQETQYF
TRBJ1-5 . TRBD1 TRBV5-5 TGTGCCAGCAGCTCGACAGGGCAGAATCAGCCCCAGCATTTT CASSSTGQNQPQHF
TRBJ1-6 . . TRBV2 TGTGCCAGCAACAGGGATCATTCACCCCTCCACTTT CASNRDHSPLHF
TRBJ2-3 . TRBD2 TRBV20-1 TGCAGTGCTAGTCCCCGACTAGCGGGAGTAACAGATACGCAGTATTTT CSASPRLAGVTDTQYF
TRBJ2-1 . . TRBV5-1 TGCGCCAGCAGTCCAGCGGGCCCAAATGAGCAGTTCTTC CASSPAGPNEQFF
TRBJ1-1 . . TRBV18 TGTGCCAGCTCACCAGTAATGAACACTGAAGCTTTCTTT CASSPVMNTEAFF
TRBJ1-1 . . TRBV12-3/TRBV12-4 TGTGCCAGCACGGACAGTTGGGGCACTGAAGCTTTCTTT CASTDSWGTEAFF
TRBJ2-1 . TRBD2 TRBV6-2/TRBV6-3 TGTGCCAGCAGCCGGGGACACCGGACTAGCGGGGGGACCCGACTGGGGGAGCAGTTCTTC CASSRGHRTSGGTRLGEQFF
TRBJ1-3 . . TRBV12-3/TRBV12-4 TGTGCCAGCAGCTCTTACGGTGGAAACACCATATATTTT CASSSYGGNTIYF
TRBJ1-5 . TRBD1 TRBV6-5 TGTGCCAGCAGGGAGACAGGGGGCGGTCAGCCCCAGCATTTT CASRETGGGQPQHF
TRBJ2-1 . . TRBV6-4 TGTGCCAGCAGTGACACGGACAGACACTACAATGAGCAGTTCTTC CASSDTDRHYNEQFF
TRBJ1-1 . TRBD1 TRBV2 TGTGCCAGCAGTGATGGGTCGACAGGGGTGGGTGGCACTGAAGCTTTCTTT CASSDGSTGVGGTEAFF
TRBJ2-2 . TRBD1 TRBV14 TGTGCCAGCAGCCCGACAGGGCTAGGTACCGGGGAGCTGTTTTTT CASSPTGLGTGELFF
TRBJ2-5 . . TRBV11-2 TGTGCCAGCAGCCCCCAACTGGGGGGAGAGACCCAGTACTTC CASSPQLGGETQYF
TRBJ2-1 . . TRBV5-1 TGCGCCAGCGGCGGGCAGTTCTTC CASGGQFF
TRBJ2-5 few TRBD1 TRBV7-9 TGTGCCAGCGGACAGGGGGGCCAAGAGACCCAGTACTTC CASGQGGQETQYF
TRBJ2-1 . TRBD1 TRBV2 TGTGCCAGCAACTTACGGACAGGGGGTGGGGAGCAGTTCTTC CASNLRTGGGEQFF
TRBJ2-1 . TRBD1 TRBV30 TGTGCCTGGAACACAGGGGCCTCCTACAATGAGCAGTTCTTC CAWNTGASYNEQFF
TRBJ2-7 . TRBD1 TRBV13 TGTGCCAGCAGGCCTTCTGGGACAGGGGTGTTCGAGCAGTACTTC CASRPSGTGVFEQYF
TRBJ2-2 . . TRBV7-9 TGTGCCAGCAGCTTAGTCGTGACTAACACCGGGGAGCTGTTTTTT CASSLVVTNTGELFF
TRBJ2-3 . TRBD1 TRBV10-3 TGTGCCATCAATGGACAGGGGGCAGGAGATACGCAGTATTTT CAINGQGAGDTQYF
TRBJ1-1 . TRBD1 TRBV9 TGTGCCAGCAGCTCCGGACAGGGGGCAAGGGAAGCTTTCTTT CASSSGQGAREAFF
TRBJ1-1 . . TRBV7-2 TGTGCCAGCAGCATCAGGAGGGGGAACACTGAAGCTTTCTTT CASSIRRGNTEAFF
TRBJ1-4 once . TRBV4-2 TGTGCCAGCAGCCAAGATCCATGGCACCCTAATGAAAAACTGTTTTTT CASSQDPWHPNEKLFF
TRBJ2-1 . . TRBV19 TGTGCCAGTAGTATTAACGAGGCCGTTGAGCAGTTCTTC CASSINEAVEQFF
TRBJ2-7 . TRBD1 TRBV5-4 TGTGCCAGCAGTCCTGGGCAACAGGGGTATTACGAGCAGTACTTC CASSPGQQGYYEQYF
TRBJ2-7 few TRBD1 TRBV7-9 TGTGCCAGCAGCTCCCCCCGGACAGGGGGGACCACCAGCTACGAGCAGTACTTC CASSSPRTGGTTSYEQYF
TRBJ2-3 . TRBD2 TRBV7-2 TGTGCCAGCAGCTTAATGGGACTAGCGATCTCGGCAGATACGCAGTATTTT CASSLMGLAISADTQYF
TRBJ2-3 once TRBD2 TRBV6-2/TRBV6-3 TGTGCCAGCAGTCTCAAAGACGCCGGGACTAGCGGCACACGAAGGACAGATACGCAGTATTTT CASSLKDAGTSGTRRTDTQYF
TRBJ1-2 . . TRBV20-1 TGCAGTGCCTTACAGGGAGAGGGCTACACCTTC CSALQGEGYTF
TRBJ2-3 . . TRBV2 TGTGCCAGCACCGAACGAAGACCGGGTAAAACAGATACGCAGTATTTT CASTERRPGKTDTQYF
TRBJ2-2 . TRBD2 TRBV7-9 TGTGCCAGCAGGTCACCGCGGGGGGGCAGTGGCGCCGGGGAGCTGTTTTTT CASRSPRGGSGAGELFF
TRBJ2-3 . . TRBV7-2 TGTGCCAGCAGCCCCCATTTAGGGACTTTAGGGGATACGCAGTATTTT CASSPHLGTLGDTQYF
TRBJ1-2 once TRBD1 TRBV4-1 TGCGCCAGCAGCCAACCGGGACAGGGGATTAGCTATGGCTACACCTTC CASSQPGQGISYGYTF
TRBJ2-5 once . TRBV6-2/TRBV6-3 TGTGCCAGCAGCCTCAGAGGGGAGACCCAGTACTTC CASSLRGETQYF
TRBJ2-2 . TRBD2 TRBV27 TGTGCCAGCAGTTACGGGGGGACGGTGAACACCGGGGAGCTGTTTTTT CASSYGGTVNTGELFF
TRBJ2-1 . . TRBV5-5 TGTGCCAGCAGCTTGGCTGGGAGCTCCTACAATGAGCAGTTCTTC CASSLAGSSYNEQFF
TRBJ1-6 . TRBD1 TRBV5-5 TGTGCCAGCAGGGCGGGACAGGAGAATTCACCCCTCCACTTT CASRAGQENSPLHF
TRBJ1-2 . TRBD1 TRBV27 TGTGCCAGCAGTCCGGGGCGGGACAGTCCCTATGGCTACACCTTC CASSPGRDSPYGYTF
TRBJ2-1 . TRBD2 TRBV6-5 TGTGCCAGCAGCGGGACTAGCAATGAGCAGTTCTTC CASSGTSNEQFF